The clone carrying this T cell receptor beta chain came up many times. This record belongs to a study of blood T cell repertoires in COVID-19. As for the study in general: Sample material is recorded as cDNA or gDNA derived from T cells, B-cell-depleted T cells, or PBMCs.

Profiled with immunoSEQ multiplex PCR; TCRdb holds only in-frame clones, not every one. The sample lists around 190,000 clones; 70% to 90% were seen once. CDR3 length: 14 residues. Germline V lookup: CDR1 MNHEY, CDR2 SVGAGI. V dropped 5 bases and J dropped 1 base, with 12 bases sitting between them. Sequencing was carried out using peripheral blood. J is TRBJ2-7 and V is TRBV6-5; TRBD1 might be the D (7 bases). The TCR sequence derives from a middle-aged man with active or convalescent COVID-19. The CDR3 loop reads CASSQGGRSYEQYF. As DNA, the CDR3 is TGTGCCAGCAGTCAGGGGGGAAGGTCCTACGAGCAGTACTTC.